These 27 T cell receptor beta chains originate from one sample sequenced in a study of OX40 agonist ivuxolimab in advanced cancers. The method behind the library was the immunoSEQ multiplex PCR assay. Drawn from immuneACCESS, this table holds only the in-frame rearrangements with V and J called that TCRdb kept. Clones are partly lost; checked studies trace under half to an unresolved V gene and leave the rest unexplained. This sample comprises about 12,000 clones, about three quarters of them detected only once. The ten largest clonotypes hold about an eighth of the sample. The sequencing used CD4+ or CD8+ T cells sorted from blood, collected in a trial of the OX40 agonist ivuxolimab. These receptors originate from an adult with an advanced solid tumor such as melanoma, head and neck, liver or kidney cancer.

This rearrangement joins TRBV27 to TRBJ1-5; D uncertain. Germline assignment: CDR1 MNHEY and CDR2 SMNVEV (reference sequence). The CDR3 has 14 residues. With 8 bases removed from V and 0 bases from J, the gap between germline ends came to 11 bases. The CDR3 sequence is CASGRFGSNQPQHF. The CDR3 DNA reads TGTGCCAGCGGTCGTTTTGGTAGCAATCAGCCCCAGCATTTT.

The V gene is TRBV28, the J gene TRBJ2-1; D not resolved. CDR3 length: 12 amino acids. Germline CDR1 MDHEN, CDR2 SYDVKM. V lost 3 bases and J 5 bases, leaving 5 bases between the germline ends. The CDR3 DNA sequence: TGTGCCAGCAGTTTCGACAACAATGAGCAGTTCTTC. Residues: CASSFDNNEQFF.

The chain employs TRBV9 and TRBJ2-1, with D unresolved. This CDR3 is 14 amino acids long. The germline V and J ends were trimmed by 0 bases and 5 bases, with 9 bases remaining between them. Germline CDR1 SGDLS, CDR2 YYNGEE. The CDR3 nucleotides are TGTGCCAGCAGCGTAGCCCTCCAAAACAATGAGCAGTTCTTC. It specifies CASSVALQNNEQFF.

This rearrangement joins TRBV7-6 to TRBJ1-4; the D gene is possibly TRBD1 (5 bases). Germline V gene sequence: CDR1 SGHVS, CDR2 FNYEAQ. The V end lost 5 bases, the J end lost 7 bases, and 14 bases lay between the germline ends. The CDR3 has 14 residues. CDR3 bases: TGTGCCAGCAGCCTCGGTGGGGGATTTGAAAAACTGTTTTTT. Residues: CASSLGGGFEKLFF. The full variable domain, with the rest looked up from reference TRBV7-6 and TRBJ1-4, is GAGVSQSPRYKVTKRGQDVALRCDPISGHVSLYWYRQALGQGPEFLTYFNYEAQQDKSGLPNDRFSAERPEGSISTLTIQRTEQRDSAMYRCASSLGGGFEKLFFGSGTQLSVL.

The chain uses TRBV7-9 and TRBJ2-5; TRBD1 aligns across 8 bases. CDR1 and CDR2 (germline): SEHNR, FQNEAQ (reference sequence). The CDR3 is 16 amino acids. V dropped 5 bases and J dropped 5; count of bases not matched to a gene: 13. CDR3 residues: CASSHRQGLMEETQYF. CDR3 nucleotides: TGTGCCAGCAGCCACAGACAGGGGCTTATGGAGGAGACCCAGTACTTC. Complete variable domain (other parts from reference TRBV7-9 and TRBJ2-5): DTGVSQNPRHKITKRGQNVTFRCDPISEHNRLYWYRQTLGQGPEFLTYFQNEAQLEKSRLLSDRFSAERPKGSFSTLEIQRTEQGDSAMYLCASSHRQGLMEETQYFGPGTRLLVL.

This rearrangement joins TRBV9 to TRBJ2-5; either TRBD1 or TRBD2 may supply D (5 bases each). The CDR3 runs to 14 residues. The germline gives CDR1 SGDLS, CDR2 YYNGEE. V dropped 4 bases and J dropped 3 bases, with 13 bases sitting between them. The CDR3 loop is CASSSAGTKETQYF. Written as DNA, the CDR3 is TGTGCCAGCAGCTCCGCCGGGACGAAAGAGACCCAGTACTTC.

This clone was observed a handful of times. The chain is built from TRBV7-9 and TRBJ2-2; TRBD2 matches 8 bases. This CDR3 region has 17 residues. Germline V lookup: CDR1 SEHNR, CDR2 FQNEAQ (reference sequence). The V gene end was trimmed by 4 bases and the J gene end by 3 bases; junction bases not matched to a gene: 10. CDR3 in DNA: TGTGCCAGCAGCTCTCATAAGGGGGGACTAGACACCGGGGAGCTGTTTTTT. It translates to CASSSHKGGLDTGELFF.

The chain recombines TRBV7-9 with TRBJ1-5, with 7 bases fitting TRBD1. Per the germline V gene, CDR1 is SEHNR and CDR2 is FQNEAQ (reference sequence). The CDR3 is made up of 15 amino acids. V gave up 5 bases and J gave up 2 bases; unmatched junction bases: 6. CDR3 residues: CASSSDRDGNQPQHF. The CDR3 nucleotides are TGTGCCAGCAGCAGTGACAGGGACGGCAATCAGCCCCAGCATTTT.

The chain joins TRBV7-8 to TRBJ2-2, with 7 positions matching TRBD2. This CDR3 contains 11 residues. J lost 9 bases, V lost 7 bases, and 2 bases had no gene match. Germline V lookup: CDR1 SGHVS, CDR2 FQNEAQ. The CDR3 coding sequence is TGTGCCAGCACGACTAGCCGGGAGCTGTTTTTT. Translating it yields CASTTSRELFF. Full variable domain (rest looked up from reference TRBV7-8 and TRBJ2-2): GAGVSQSPRYKVAKRGQDVALRCDPISGHVSLFWYQQALGQGPEFLTYFQNEAQLDKSGLPSDRFFAERPEGSVSTLKIQRTQQEDSAVYLCASTTSRELFFGEGSRLTVL.

This chain joins TRBV4-3 and TRBJ1-4; D is unclear. Trimming cost V 7 bases and J 8 bases, with 23 bases left between them. The germline CDR1 and CDR2 sequences are LGHNA and YSLEER. CDR3 length equals 16 residues. The CDR3 spells CASKEGPAAPSEKLFF. Here the CDR3 DNA reads TGCGCCAGCAAAGAAGGGCCCGCAGCACCCTCGGAAAAACTGTTTTTT.

This chain joins TRBV7-2 and TRBJ2-1, with TRBD2 as a possible D gene (5 bases). Germline V CDR1 and CDR2: SGHTA, FQGNSA. V gave up 4 bases and J gave up 5 bases, with 12 bases separating them. This CDR3 has 14 residues. CDR3 loop: CASSWTGSNNEQFF. CDR3 in DNA: TGTGCCAGCAGCTGGACTGGCAGTAACAATGAGCAGTTCTTC.

CDR3 coding DNA: TGTGCCACCAGCGTGGACAGGGGTGGCGAGCAGTACTTC. Its protein product is CATSVDRGGEQYF. The rearrangement joins TRBV15 to TRBJ2-7; 9 nucleotides line up with TRBD1. CDR3 size: 13 residues. CDR1 is LNHNV and CDR2 is YYDKDF in the germline V gene (reference sequence). Germline trimming cut 5 bases from V and 6 bases from J; bases unmatched to any gene: 5.

The sample holds a few counts of this clone. The J gene is TRBJ2-3, the V gene TRBV4-2, with D uncertain. The germline V and J ends were trimmed by 0 bases and 3 bases, with 10 bases remaining between them. The CDR3 has 15 amino acids. CDR1 is LGHNA, CDR2 YNFKEQ, per germline. CDR3 DNA sequence: TGTGCCAGCAGCCAAGACGGAGAACCTACAGATACGCAGTATTTT. It codes for CASSQDGEPTDTQYF.

This rearrangement joins TRBV9 to TRBJ2-7; 8 positions match TRBD2. Per germline, CDR1 SGDLS and CDR2 YYNGEE. Losses at the gene ends were 3 bases for V and 2 bases for J; bases not matched to a gene: 7. The CDR3 extends over 15 amino acids. In DNA form, the CDR3 reads TGTGCCAGCAGCGACGGACTAGCTGACACCTACGAGCAGTACTTC. Translated, it gives CASSDGLADTYEQYF.

This clone is large by share. V gene TRBV29-1 combines with J gene TRBJ2-1; 7 bases fit TRBD1. This CDR3 has 15 amino acids. J gave up 5 bases and V 7 bases, and 14 bases lay outside the gene matches. Germline CDR1 is SQVTM and CDR2 is ANQGSEA. The CDR3 nucleotides are TGCAGCGCGAACGGTATAGGGGGCGCCCACAATGAGCAGTTCTTC. Translating it yields CSANGIGGAHNEQFF.

The rearrangement uses TRBV28 and TRBJ2-5, with TRBD1 as a possible D gene (6 bases). The CDR3 sequence is 14 residues long. Trimming stripped 6 bases from V and 1 base from J, with 12 bases between. Germline V gene sequence: CDR1 MDHEN, CDR2 SYDVKM. The CDR3 is CASRRRTAQETQYF. CDR3 nucleotide sequence: TGTGCCAGCAGAAGACGGACAGCCCAAGAGACCCAGTACTTC.

This chain uses TRBV6-1 with TRBJ2-7; no clear D gene. The germline gives CDR1 MNHNS, CDR2 SASEGT. V was trimmed by 9 bases and J by 4 bases, leaving 4 bases between them. The CDR3 sequence is 9 residues long. CDR3 in DNA: TGTGCCAGTCAATACGAGCAGTACTTC. Its translation: CASQYEQYF.

Concerning this clone itself: Other DNA sequences from this sample encode an identical CDR3 as well. The chain joins TRBV19 to TRBJ2-7; 11 positions match TRBD2. V trimming: 3 bases; J trimming: 3 bases; junction bases outside the gene matches: 4. Germline V gene data show CDR1 as LNHDA and CDR2 as SQIVND (reference sequence). The CDR3 extends over 15 amino acids. The CDR3 loop is CASSIGTSGYYEQYF. Here the CDR3 DNA reads TGTGCCAGTAGTATCGGGACTAGCGGCTACTACGAGCAGTACTTC. Together with reference TRBV19 and TRBJ2-7, the CDR3 gives the full variable domain: DGGITQSPKYLFRKEGQNVTLSCEQNLNHDAMYWYRQDPGQGLRLIYYSQIVNDFQKGDIAEGYSVSREKKESFPLTVTSAQKNPTAFYLCASSIGTSGYYEQYFGPGTRLTVT.

This chain uses TRBV21-1 with TRBJ2-4. TRBV21-1 is a documented pseudogene. The CDR3 contains 12 residues. In nucleotides, the CDR3 is TGTGCCAGGGATTTAGCCAAAAACATTCAGTACTTC. It specifies CARDLAKNIQYF.

The chain is built from TRBV28 and TRBJ2-7; D perhaps matches TRBD2 (7 bases). Germline V gene sequence: CDR1 MDHEN, CDR2 SYDVKM. The CDR3 runs to 16 residues. V lost 3 bases and J lost 6, with 21 bases in between. The CDR3, as DNA: TGTGCCAGCAGTTTCCCGCGGATTGGGGGGGGGCGCGAGCAGTACTTC. Translated, it gives CASSFPRIGGGREQYF.

The J gene is TRBJ1-5, the V gene TRBV19; the D gene is possibly TRBD1 (5 bases). Germline CDR1 is LNHDA and CDR2 is SQIVND (reference sequence). The CDR3 runs 12 residues. Trimming stripped 5 bases from V and 6 bases from J, with 8 bases between. CDR3 DNA sequence: TGTGCCAGTAGTTGGGGGGGTCAGCCCCAGCATTTT. Translation gives CASSWGGQPQHF.

This chain connects TRBV16 to TRBJ2-5, with a weak D call TRBD2 (5 bases). The CDR3 loop spans 14 amino acids. CDR1 is KGHSY and CDR2 is FQNENV in the germline V gene. V dropped 6 bases and J dropped 6 bases, with 17 bases sitting between them. CDR3 residues: CASSLPADGKTQYF. The CDR3 DNA sequence: TGTGCCAGCAGTCTCCCGGCCGACGGGAAGACCCAGTACTTC.

The table lists this clone with a few counts. The gene calls are TRBV2 and TRBJ2-7; TRBD1 might be the D (5 bases). The CDR3 runs 12 residues. Per germline, CDR1 SNHLY and CDR2 FYNNEI. V shed 8 bases and J shed 2 bases, with 10 bases lying between them. In DNA form, the CDR3 reads TGTGCCAGCCACGACAGTCCCTACGAGCAGTACTTC. Translating it yields CASHDSPYEQYF.

The chain employs TRBV5-4 and TRBJ2-3; D is perhaps TRBD2 (5 bases). Trimming shortened V by 6 bases and J by 0 bases, and 11 bases separated the two germline ends. The CDR3 runs 14 residues. In germline, CDR1 is SGHNT, CDR2 YYREEE (reference sequence). The CDR3 region is CASTLAHSTDTQYF. The CDR3 bases are TGTGCCAGCACCCTAGCACATAGCACAGATACGCAGTATTTT.

The chain employs TRBV28 and TRBJ1-2; D uncertain. V was pared by 6 bases and J by 7 bases, with 12 bases between. CDR3 length: 12 residues. Germline V gene data show CDR1 as MDHEN and CDR2 as SYDVKM. The CDR3 spells CASSLQNAGYTF. Written as DNA, the CDR3 is TGTGCCAGCAGCCTGCAAAATGCTGGCTACACCTTC.

This chain connects TRBV7-9 to TRBJ2-1, with D hard to call. CDR1 SEHNR and CDR2 FQNEAQ come from the germline V gene (reference sequence). Trimming took 2 bases from V and 6 from J, leaving 5 bases between them. This CDR3 spans 12 amino acids. CDR3 DNA sequence: TGTGCCAGCAGCTTACAGCGCAATGAGCAGTTCTTC. It encodes CASSLQRNEQFF.

V gene TRBV18 combines with J gene TRBJ2-7, with D possibly TRBD2 on 6 matching bases. Trimming left V 3 bases short and J 2 bases short, with 11 bases between. CDR3 length equals 14 residues. The germline V gene encodes CDR1 KGHSH and CDR2 LQKENI. CDR3 amino acids: CASSPVRGTYEQYF. CDR3 in DNA: TGTGCCAGCTCACCCGTACGGGGGACCTACGAGCAGTACTTC.